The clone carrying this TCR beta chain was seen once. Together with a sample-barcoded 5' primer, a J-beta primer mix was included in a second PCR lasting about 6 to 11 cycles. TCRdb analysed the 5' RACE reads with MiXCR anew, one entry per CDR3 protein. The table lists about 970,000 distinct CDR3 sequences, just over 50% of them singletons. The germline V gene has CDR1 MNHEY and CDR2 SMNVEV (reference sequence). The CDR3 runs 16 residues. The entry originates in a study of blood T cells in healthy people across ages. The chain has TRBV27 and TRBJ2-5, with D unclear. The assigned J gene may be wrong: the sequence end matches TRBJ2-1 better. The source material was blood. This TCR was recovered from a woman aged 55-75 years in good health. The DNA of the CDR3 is TGTGCCAGCAGTCGATTTCCCCAGCGACGGCAAGAGACCCAGTTCTTC. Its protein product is CASSRFPQRRQETQFF.